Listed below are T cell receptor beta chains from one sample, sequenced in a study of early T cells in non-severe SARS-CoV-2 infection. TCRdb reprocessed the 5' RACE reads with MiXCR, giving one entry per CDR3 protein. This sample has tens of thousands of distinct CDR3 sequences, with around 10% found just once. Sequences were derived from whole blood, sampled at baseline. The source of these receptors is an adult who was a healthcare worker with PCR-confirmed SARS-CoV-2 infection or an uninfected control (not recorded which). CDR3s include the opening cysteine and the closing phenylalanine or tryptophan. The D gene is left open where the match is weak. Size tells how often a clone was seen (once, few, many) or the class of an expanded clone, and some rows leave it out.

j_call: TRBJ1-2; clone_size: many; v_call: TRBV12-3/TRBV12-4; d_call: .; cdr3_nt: TGTGCCAGCAGTTTAGGGACGGAGCCCGGGGGCTACACCTTC; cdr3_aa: CASSLGTEPGGYTF
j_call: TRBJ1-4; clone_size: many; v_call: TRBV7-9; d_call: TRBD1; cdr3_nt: TGTGCCAGCAGCTATTGGACAGGATATAATGAAAAACTGTTTTTT; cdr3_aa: CASSYWTGYNEKLFF
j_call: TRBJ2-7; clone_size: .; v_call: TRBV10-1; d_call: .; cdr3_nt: TGCGCCAGCAGTGAGGGTCGGGTCTACGAGCAGTACTTC; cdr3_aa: CASSEGRVYEQYF
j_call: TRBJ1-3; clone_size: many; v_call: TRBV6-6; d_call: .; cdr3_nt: TGTGCCAGCAGTTACTCCCGCAGGGGCGGAAACACCATATATTTT; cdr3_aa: CASSYSRRGGNTIYF
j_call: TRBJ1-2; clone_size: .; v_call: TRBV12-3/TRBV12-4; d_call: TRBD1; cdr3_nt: TGTGCCAGCCAACGGACAGGAGATAACTATGGCTACACCTTC; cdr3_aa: CASQRTGDNYGYTF
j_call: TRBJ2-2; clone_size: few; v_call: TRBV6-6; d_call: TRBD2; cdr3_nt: TGTGCCAGCACGAGGGCGGGAGCCGACGGGGAGCTGTTTTTT; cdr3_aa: CASTRAGADGELFF
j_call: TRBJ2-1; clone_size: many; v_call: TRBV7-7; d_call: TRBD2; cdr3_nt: TGTGCTAGCAGCCCCATAGCGGGGGACTACAATGAGCAGTTCTTC; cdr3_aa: CASSPIAGDYNEQFF
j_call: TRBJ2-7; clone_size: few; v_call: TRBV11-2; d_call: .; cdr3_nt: TGTGCCGGCAGCACTCGACAGGATGCGAACGAGCAGTACTTC; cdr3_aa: CAGSTRQDANEQYF
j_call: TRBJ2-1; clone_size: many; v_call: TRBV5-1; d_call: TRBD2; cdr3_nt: TGCGCCAGCAACCCCAGCGGGGGCGGCGCCTACAATGAGCAGTTCTTC; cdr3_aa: CASNPSGGGAYNEQFF
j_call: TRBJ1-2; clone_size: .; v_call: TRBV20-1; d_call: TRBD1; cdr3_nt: TGCAGTGCTAGCAAGGGACAGCCTAACTATGGCTACACCTTC; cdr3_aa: CSASKGQPNYGYTF
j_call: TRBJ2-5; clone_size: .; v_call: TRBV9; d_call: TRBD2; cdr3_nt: TGTGCCAGCAGCGTAGCTACCCCTACTAGCGGGGGATTCCAAGAGACCCAGTACTTC; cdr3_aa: CASSVATPTSGGFQETQYF
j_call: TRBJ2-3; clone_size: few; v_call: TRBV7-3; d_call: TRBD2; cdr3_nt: TGTGCCAGCAGCCCCCCGGGACTAGCGGGAGGGTCAGATACGCAGTATTTT; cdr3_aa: CASSPPGLAGGSDTQYF
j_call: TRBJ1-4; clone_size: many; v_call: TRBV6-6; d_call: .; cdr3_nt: TGTGCCAGCAGTTACCTACAGTTTAATGAAAAACTGTTTTTT; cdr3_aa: CASSYLQFNEKLFF
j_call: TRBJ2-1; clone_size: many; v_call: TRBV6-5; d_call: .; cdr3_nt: TGTGCCAGCAGTTATACTGGGGATGAGCAGTTCTTC; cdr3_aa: CASSYTGDEQFF
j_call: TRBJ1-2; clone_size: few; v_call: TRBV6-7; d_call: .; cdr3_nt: TGTGCCAGAGATAGATGTGGCAGCTCTAACTATGGCTACACCTTC; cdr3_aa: CARDRCGSSNYGYTF
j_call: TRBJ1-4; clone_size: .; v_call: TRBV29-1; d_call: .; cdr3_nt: TGCAGCGTCAGGGCAACTAATGAAAAACTGTTTTTT; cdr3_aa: CSVRATNEKLFF
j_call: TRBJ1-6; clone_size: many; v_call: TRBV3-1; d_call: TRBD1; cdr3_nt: TGTGCCAGCAGCCCACAGGGGTTCGGTTCACCCCTCCACTTT; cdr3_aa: CASSPQGFGSPLHF
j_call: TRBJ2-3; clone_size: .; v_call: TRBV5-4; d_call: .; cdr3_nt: TGTGCCAGCAGCTACCCAGGGAGTGTCACAGATACGCAGTATTTT; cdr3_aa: CASSYPGSVTDTQYF
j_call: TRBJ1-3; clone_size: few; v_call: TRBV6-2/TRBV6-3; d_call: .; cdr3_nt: TGTGCCAGCAGCCGCAGGACGGACTCTGAAAACACCATATATTTT; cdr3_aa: CASSRRTDSENTIYF
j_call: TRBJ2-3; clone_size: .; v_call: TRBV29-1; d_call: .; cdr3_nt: TGCAGCGTCGTCACCCGACTAGTAGACGATACGCAGTATTTT; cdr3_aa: CSVVTRLVDDTQYF
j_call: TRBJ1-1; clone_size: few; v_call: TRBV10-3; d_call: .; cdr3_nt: TGTGCCATCAGTGACCCAGGGGAGAGGACTGAAGCTTTCTTT; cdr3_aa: CAISDPGERTEAFF
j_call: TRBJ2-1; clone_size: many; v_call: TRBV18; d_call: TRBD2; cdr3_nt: TGTGCCAGCTCAGGGTCTAGCGGGCTGGATGAGCAGTTCTTC; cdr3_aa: CASSGSSGLDEQFF
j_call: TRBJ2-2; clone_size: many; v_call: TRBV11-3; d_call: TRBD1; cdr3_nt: TGTGCCAGCAGCTTAGATGACAGGGTGGCCGGGGAGCTGTTTTTT; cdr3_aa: CASSLDDRVAGELFF
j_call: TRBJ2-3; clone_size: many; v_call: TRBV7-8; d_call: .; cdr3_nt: TGTGCCAACAGCTTAATACCGGCTAGCACAGATACGCAGTATTTT; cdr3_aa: CANSLIPASTDTQYF
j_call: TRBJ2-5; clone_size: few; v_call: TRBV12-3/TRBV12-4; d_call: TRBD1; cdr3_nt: TGTGCCAGCAGTCCCTCTGGACAGGGTGGGCAGACCCAGTACTTC; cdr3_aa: CASSPSGQGGQTQYF
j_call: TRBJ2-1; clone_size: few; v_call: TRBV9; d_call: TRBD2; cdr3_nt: TGTGCCAGCAGCGTCATAGCGGGAGCCTACAATGAGCAGTTCTTC; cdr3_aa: CASSVIAGAYNEQFF
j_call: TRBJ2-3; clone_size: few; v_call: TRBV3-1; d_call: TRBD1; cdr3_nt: TGTGCCAGCAGCATATGGACAGGCTCTAGCACAGATACGCAGTATTTT; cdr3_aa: CASSIWTGSSTDTQYF
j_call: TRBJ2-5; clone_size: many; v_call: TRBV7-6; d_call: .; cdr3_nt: TGTGCCAGCAGTTCTCAGGGTTTGAGTGAGACCCAGTACTTC; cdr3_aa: CASSSQGLSETQYF
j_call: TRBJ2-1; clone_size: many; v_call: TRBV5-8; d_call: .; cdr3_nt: TGTGCCAGCAGCCGACTCGGCTCCTACAATGAGCAGTTCTTC; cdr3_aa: CASSRLGSYNEQFF
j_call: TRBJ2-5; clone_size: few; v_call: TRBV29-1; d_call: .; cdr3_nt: TGCAGCGTTGTCGGCGGGATCGGGGAGACCCAGTACTTC; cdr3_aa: CSVVGGIGETQYF
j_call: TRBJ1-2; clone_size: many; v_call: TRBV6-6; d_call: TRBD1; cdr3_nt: TGTGCCAGCAGTCTTATCGGGACAGGGGATGCCTATGGCTACACCTTC; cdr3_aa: CASSLIGTGDAYGYTF
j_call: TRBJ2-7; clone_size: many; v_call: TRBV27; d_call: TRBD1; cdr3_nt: TGTGCCAGCAGTTTTAGGGGGCAGGGGAACGAGCAGTACTTC; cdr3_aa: CASSFRGQGNEQYF
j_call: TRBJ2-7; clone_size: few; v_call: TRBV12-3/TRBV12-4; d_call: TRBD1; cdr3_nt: TGTGCCAGCAGTTTAAGAGGGGGACAGGCCTACGAGCAGTACTTC; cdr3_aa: CASSLRGGQAYEQYF
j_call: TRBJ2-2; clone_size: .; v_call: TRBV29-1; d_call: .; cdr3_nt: TGCAGCGTTGACGAAGAAGAGGACACCGGGGAGCTGTTTTTT; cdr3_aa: CSVDEEEDTGELFF
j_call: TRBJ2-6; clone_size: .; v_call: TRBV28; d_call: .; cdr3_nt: TGTGCCAGCAGTAAAATGGTTGGAGGGGCCAACGTCCTGACTTTC; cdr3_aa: CASSKMVGGANVLTF
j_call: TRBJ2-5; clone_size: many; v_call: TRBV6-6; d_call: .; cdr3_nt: TGTGCCAGCAGTCCCCGGGAACTACAAGAGACCCAGTACTTC; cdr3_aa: CASSPRELQETQYF
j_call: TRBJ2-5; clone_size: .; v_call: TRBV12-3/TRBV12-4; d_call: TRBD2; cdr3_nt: TGTGCCAGCGCCGAAGCGGGGGTCCAAGAGACCCAGTACTTC; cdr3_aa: CASAEAGVQETQYF
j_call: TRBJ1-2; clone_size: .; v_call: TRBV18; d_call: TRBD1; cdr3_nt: TGTGCCAGCTCACTTGGGACAGCTGCTAACTATGGCTACACCTTC; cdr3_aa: CASSLGTAANYGYTF
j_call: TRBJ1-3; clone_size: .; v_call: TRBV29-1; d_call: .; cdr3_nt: TGCAGCGTTGTTGGTGCAGGGGACCGCTCTGGAAACACCATATATTTT; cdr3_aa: CSVVGAGDRSGNTIYF
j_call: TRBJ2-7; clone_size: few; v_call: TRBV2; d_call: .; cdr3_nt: TGTGCCAGCAGTGGCGGGTACTCTACCTACGAGCAGTACTTC; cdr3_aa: CASSGGYSTYEQYF
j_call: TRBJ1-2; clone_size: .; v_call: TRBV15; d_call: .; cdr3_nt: TGTGCCACCAGCAGAGAACCGTTAGGGGCCTATGGCTACACCTTC; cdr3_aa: CATSREPLGAYGYTF
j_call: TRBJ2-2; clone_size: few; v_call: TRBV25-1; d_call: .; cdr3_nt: TGTGCCAGCTCCGCAGGGATCGCCGGGGAGCTGTTTTTT; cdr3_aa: CASSAGIAGELFF
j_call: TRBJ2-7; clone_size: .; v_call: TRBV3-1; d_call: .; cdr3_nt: TGTGCCAGCAGCCACGGACCAGGACAGCCTCACGAGCAGTACTTC; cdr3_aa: CASSHGPGQPHEQYF
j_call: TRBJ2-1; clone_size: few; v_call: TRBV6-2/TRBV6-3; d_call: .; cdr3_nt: TGTGCCAGCAGTTACTGGCACAATGAGCAGTTCTTC; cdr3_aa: CASSYWHNEQFF
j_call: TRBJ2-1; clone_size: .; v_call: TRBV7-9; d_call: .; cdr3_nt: TGTGCCAGCAGCCCCCCGGGGGCGACGTCCTACAATGAGCAGTTCTTC; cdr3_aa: CASSPPGATSYNEQFF
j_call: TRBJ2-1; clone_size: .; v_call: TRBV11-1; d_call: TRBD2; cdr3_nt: TGTGCCAGCAGCTTAGATATCCCTAGCGGCACCTACAATGAGCAGTTCTTC; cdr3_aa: CASSLDIPSGTYNEQFF
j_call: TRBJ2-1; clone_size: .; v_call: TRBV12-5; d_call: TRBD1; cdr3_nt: TGTGCTAGTGGTTTGGAAAAAGGGACAGGGTACAATGAGCAGTTCTTC; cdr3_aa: CASGLEKGTGYNEQFF
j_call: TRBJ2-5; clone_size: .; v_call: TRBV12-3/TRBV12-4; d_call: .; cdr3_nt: TGTGCCAGCAGTTCCCCGGGGGCGGGCCAAGAGACCCAGTACTTC; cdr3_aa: CASSSPGAGQETQYF
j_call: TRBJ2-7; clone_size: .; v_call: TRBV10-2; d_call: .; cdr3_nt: TGCGCCAGCAGTCGGACTGGCAACGAGCAGTGCTTC; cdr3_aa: CASSRTGNEQCF
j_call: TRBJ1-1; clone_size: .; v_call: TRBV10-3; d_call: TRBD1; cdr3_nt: TGTGCCATCAGTGGGGACAGTGTTACTGAAGCTTTCTTT; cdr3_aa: CAISGDSVTEAFF
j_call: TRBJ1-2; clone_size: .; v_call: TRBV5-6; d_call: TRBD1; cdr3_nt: TGTGCCAGCAGCCCAGACAGGGGGCATCCCTATGGCTACACCTTC; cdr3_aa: CASSPDRGHPYGYTF
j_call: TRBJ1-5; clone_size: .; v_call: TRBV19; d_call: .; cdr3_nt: TGTGCCAGTAGTCCCACAGGGAGCAATCAGCCCCAGCATTTT; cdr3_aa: CASSPTGSNQPQHF
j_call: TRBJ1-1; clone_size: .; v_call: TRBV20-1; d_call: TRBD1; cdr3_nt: TGCAGTGCTATCGACAGGGGGAACACTGAAGCTTTCTTT; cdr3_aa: CSAIDRGNTEAFF